This T cell receptor beta chain came from a study of T cell changes during pregnancy in multiple sclerosis. Germline CDR1 SGHRS, CDR2 YFSETQ. V was cut by 1 base and J by 1 base, with 6 bases left in between. The CDR3 sequence is 14 residues long. This clone was found a few times. The method was immunoSEQ multiplex PCR; TCRdb's version includes in-frame clones alone and lacks a portion of them. This sample has 79,000 or so clones, with 88% found just once. The source was peripheral blood, collected before pregnancy. The chain combines TRBV5-1 with TRBJ1-3, with D unresolved. This sequence originates from a female donor with multiple sclerosis, enrolled in a pregnancy study. The CDR3 DNA is TGCGCCAGCAGCTTGACAGCTTCTGGAAACACCATATATTTT. It encodes CASSLTASGNTIYF. Complete variable domain (other parts from reference TRBV5-1 and TRBJ1-3): KAGVTQTPRYLIKTRGQQVTLSCSPISGHRSVSWYQQTPGQGLQFLFEYFSETQRNKGNFPGRFSGRQFSNSRSEMNVSTLELGDSALYLCASSLTASGNTIYFGEGSWLTVV.